The clone carrying this TCR beta chain was counted a few times. As yet, its antigen is unknown. The study recruited healthy Caucasian donors from Russia who were aged roughly 6 to 95. Every sample had a minimum of 6.5 million PBMCs isolated. This sample is drawn from a study of blood T cells in healthy people across ages. Findings of the study overall: The authors considered diversity estimates from one million T cells to be underestimates. Bulk PBMC profiling left naive and antigen-experienced comparisons inconclusive.

Germline V gives CDR1 PRHDT, CDR2 FYEKMQ (reference sequence). The CDR3 is 12 residues long. A J-beta primer mix and a sample-barcoded 5' primer were used in a second PCR of about 7 to 12 cycles. TCRdb recomputed calls from the 5' RACE reads with MiXCR, one row per CDR3 protein. The sample has nearly 1 million distinct CDR3 sequences; about 53% are singletons. The chain recombines TRBV13 with TRBJ2-4; D is undetermined. The J call may be mistaken, given a closer DNA end match to TRBJ2-7. The source of this sequence is a woman aged 60-70 years in good health. The sequencing input was blood. As DNA, the CDR3 is TGTGCCAGCAGCACCGGGCTTAGCGAGCAGTACTTC. Translating it yields CASSTGLSEQYF.